This T cell receptor beta chain was documented in a study of T cells in Graves' hyperthyroidism and ophthalmopathy. Across the study: Sampling of peripheral blood happened at initial diagnosis, prior to any treatment.

Study-wide results and limits: Ophthalmopathy stood apart from stable hyperthyroidism in a 13 V-J model. Most thyroid clonotypes with frequency above 0.001 were detected in blood.

Authors of the study amplified TCR beta CDR3 regions from RNA transcripts. HTBI primers drove first-round RT-PCR of the TCR CDR3. MiXCR was run by TCRdb on the multiplex PCR reads, yielding one entry per CDR3 protein. This sample has approximately 640,000 distinct CDR3 sequences; 15% to 20% occur once, and the top ten carry around 4%. As to this clonotype: What it binds is not known.

Stable disease denoted Graves' hyperthyroidism without ophthalmopathy progression within 18 months. CDR3 length: 13 residues. Trimming removed 0 bases at V and 0 bases at J, with 2 bases between. Germline V gene sequence: CDR1 SGDLS, CDR2 YYNGEE. The chain joins TRBV9 to TRBJ2-3; no definite D call. This TCR came from a woman in her 30s with Graves' hyperthyroidism. The sequencing sample was made of blood. CDR3 amino acids: CASSVESTDTQYF. Here the CDR3 DNA reads TGTGCCAGCAGCGTAGAAAGCACAGATACGCAGTATTTT.